The 9 T cell receptor beta chains below were found in one sample sequenced in a study of regulatory T cells in long-lasting Graves disease. Arm-PCR of CDR3 regions with iRepertoire HTBI primers generated TCR beta libraries. From the multiplex PCR reads, TCRdb called clonotypes with MiXCR, one entry per CDR3 protein. Of approximately 440,000 distinct CDR3 sequences in the sample, around 24% were seen once. Noted time point: persistent/refractory GD, antithyroid drugs over 5 years with positive TRAb. The TCR library was prepared using RNA isolated from PBMCs. Sequenced material: peripheral blood mononuclear cells (PBMCs), taken when the disease was refractory, from a patient treated with antithyroid drugs. These receptors were collected from a female donor with Graves disease.

This clonotype was recorded many times. This CDR3 reads CASRIRDRAGNQPQHF. The CDR3 coding sequence is TGTGCCAGCAGGATCCGGGACAGGGCGGGCAATCAGCCCCAGCATTTT. The chain recombines TRBV6-1 with TRBJ1-5; the match to TRBD1 covers 9 bases. Trimming took 6 bases from V and 2 from J; bases not matched to a gene: 8. CDR1 is MNHNS, CDR2 SASEGT, per germline. CDR3 length equals 16 residues.

A few counts support this clonotype. V and J are TRBV20-1 and TRBJ2-3; D is uncertain. The germline V and J ends were trimmed by 3 bases and 2 bases, with 12 bases remaining between them. CDR3 size: 14 residues. Germline V gene sequence: CDR1 DFQATT, CDR2 SNEGSKA (reference sequence). CDR3 sequence reads: CSASRDSLTDTQYF. The CDR3, as DNA: TGCAGTGCTAGTCGAGACTCACTCACAGATACGCAGTATTTT.

A remark on this clonotype: At one boundary the junction diverges from the germline segment, which might be a read error. This chain's CDR3 is CASSYTGDTGAFF. CDR3 DNA: TGTGCCAGCAGTTATACCGGAGACACTGGAGCTTTCTTT. V gene TRBV6-5 combines with J gene TRBJ1-1; D gene unclear. CDR1 is MNHEY and CDR2 is SVGAGI in the germline V gene. This CDR3 region has 13 residues.

The chain uses TRBV27 and TRBJ1-3; D perhaps matches TRBD1 (5 bases). The CDR3 contains 15 residues. Germline V gives CDR1 MNHEY, CDR2 SMNVEV (reference sequence). V lost 3 bases to trimming and J lost 2 bases, with 11 bases between them. The CDR3 DNA is TGTGCCAGCAGTTTGCAGGGAGGAGCTGGAAACACCATATATTTT. It is translated as CASSLQGGAGNTIYF.

V gene TRBV15 combines with J gene TRBJ1-1; D might be TRBD1 (5 bases). Trimming took off 1 base at V and 2 bases at J, with 8 bases between the two ends. The CDR3 contains 14 residues. Looked up from germline, CDR1 is LNHNV and CDR2 is YYDKDF (reference sequence). CDR3 residues: CATSRARVNTEAFF. The CDR3 nucleotides are TGTGCCACCAGCAGAGCCAGGGTCAACACTGAAGCTTTCTTT.

The chain's CDR3 is CSANFDRDEKLFF. The CDR3 nucleotides read TGCAGTGCAAATTTTGACAGGGATGAAAAACTGTTTTTT. The V call is TRBV20-1, the J call TRBJ1-4; TRBD1 matches 7 bases. Germline V gene sequence: CDR1 DFQATT, CDR2 SNEGSKA (reference sequence). J was trimmed by 6 bases and V by 6 bases; bases with no gene match: 7. This CDR3 has 13 amino acids.

This clonotype was seen ten or more times. The rearrangement uses TRBV28 and TRBJ1-5, with a weak D call TRBD1 (6 bases). The V end was cut by 3 bases, the J end by 7 bases, with 13 bases between. CDR3 length: 14 amino acids. CDR1 is MDHEN, CDR2 SYDVKM, per germline. The chain's CDR3 is CASSLDGTKQPQHF. The CDR3 coding sequence is TGTGCCAGCAGTTTGGACGGGACAAAACAGCCCCAGCATTTT.

This chain joins TRBV7-2 and TRBJ2-1; the D gene is possibly TRBD2 (6 bases). The CDR3 covers 13 residues. V lost 1 base and J 14 bases, leaving 15 bases between the germline ends. CDR1 is SGHTA, CDR2 FQGNSA, per germline. The CDR3: CASSLVDYTLEFF. The CDR3 DNA reads as TGTGCCAGCAGCTTAGTGGACTATACATTGGAGTTCTTC.

The sample holds a few counts of this clonotype. J is TRBJ2-1 and V is TRBV20-1, with 10 bases that match TRBD1. Germline CDR1 DFQATT, CDR2 SNEGSKA (reference sequence). This CDR3 comprises 16 residues. The ends lost 0 bases at V and 8 bases at J; junction bases unmatched: 10. The CDR3 spells CSARDPVGTGADEQFF. CDR3 nucleotides: TGCAGTGCTAGAGATCCCGTAGGGACAGGGGCAGATGAGCAGTTCTTC.